These 25 T cell receptor beta chains came from one sample sequenced in a study of shared clonotypes between healthy human individuals. Only in-frame clones appear in the TCRdb table, and some are missing; sequencing was by immunoSEQ multiplex PCR. The sample lists about 560,000 clones; around 77% were seen once. Sequenced input: PBMCs. Every receptor here comes from a middle-aged woman in good health. Some clones in this sample may be carry-over from other donors' samples.

The V call is TRBV29-1, the J call TRBJ2-1, with 7 bases lining up with TRBD2. V shed 1 base, J shed 5 bases, and the junction held 5 bases outside the gene matches. This CDR3 contains 14 residues. CDR1 is SQVTM and CDR2 is ANQGSEA in the germline V gene. The CDR3 region is CSVEGLADDNEQFF. CDR3 DNA: TGCAGCGTTGAAGGTCTAGCGGACGACAATGAGCAGTTCTTC.

The chain employs TRBV5-1 and TRBJ1-1; 7 nucleotides match TRBD1. The CDR3 runs 15 residues. The germline gives CDR1 SGHRS, CDR2 YFSETQ. Trimming took 1 base from V and 6 from J; bases not matched to a gene: 9. The CDR3 sequence: CASSLLGHRGAEAFF. DNA for the CDR3: TGCGCCAGCAGCTTGTTGGGACACAGGGGAGCTGAAGCTTTCTTT.

The sample holds a few counts of this clone. This sample includes further DNA sequences coding for the same CDR3. The J gene is TRBJ1-1, the V gene TRBV5-1; D possibly corresponds to TRBD1 (5 bases). The CDR3 has 14 amino acids. The V end was cut by 0 bases, the J end by 3 bases, with 9 bases between. Germline-derived CDR1 and CDR2 are SGHRS and YFSETQ. DNA of the CDR3: TGCGCCAGCAGCTTGGAAGGCAGGGACACTGAAGCTTTCTTT. It encodes CASSLEGRDTEAFF.

This chain connects TRBV28 to TRBJ1-3; D remains ambiguous. Germline values: CDR1 MDHEN, CDR2 SYDVKM. Trimming took off 5 bases at V and 0 bases at J, with 8 bases between the two ends. The CDR3 totals 14 residues. The DNA of the CDR3 is TGTGCCAGCAGTCCTCGCAGCTCTGGAAACACCATATATTTT. The encoded protein is CASSPRSSGNTIYF.

V usage is TRBV5-1 and J usage is TRBJ1-6; D perhaps matches TRBD1 (5 bases). Germline values: CDR1 SGHRS, CDR2 YFSETQ. V shed 0 bases and J shed 10 bases, with 11 bases lying between them. This CDR3 has 14 residues. The CDR3 is CASSLVQGGSPLHF. CDR3 nucleotide sequence: TGCGCCAGCAGCTTGGTGCAGGGAGGATCACCCCTCCACTTT.

The chain links TRBV1 to TRBJ1-2. TRBV1 is tagged as a pseudogene. There are 16 residues in the CDR3. The CDR3 protein is CTSSQDLNPVGYGYTF. CDR3 DNA: TGCACCAGCAGCCAAGATCTTAACCCCGTTGGATATGGCTACACCTTC.

The genes are TRBV5-3 and TRBJ2-7; possible D gene TRBD2, 7 bases. TRBV5-3 is an ORF, with its function uncertain. Trimming pared 6 bases from V and 5 bases from J, leaving 9 bases between. This CDR3 region has 11 residues. CDR3 sequence: CARKGGDEQYF. The CDR3 nucleotides are TGTGCCAGAAAAGGGGGGGACGAGCAGTACTTC.

The V gene is TRBV19, the J gene TRBJ2-2; D is possibly TRBD2 (5 bases). The CDR3 is 15 residues long. Trimming left V 3 bases short and J 1 base short, with 9 bases between. The germline V gene has CDR1 LNHDA and CDR2 SQIVND (reference sequence). The CDR3 reads CASSIQAGNTGELFF. The CDR3 nucleotides read TGTGCCAGTAGTATTCAGGCGGGGAACACCGGGGAGCTGTTTTTT.

The CDR3 region is CASSQLGQSSYNSPLHF. The DNA of the CDR3 is TGTGCCAGCAGCCAACTTGGGCAGAGCTCCTATAATTCACCCCTCCACTTT. This chain connects TRBV14 to TRBJ1-6; D is unclear. V was clipped by 2 bases and J by 0 bases, with 11 bases between them. Germline values: CDR1 SGHDN, CDR2 FVKESK. This CDR3 comprises 17 residues.

In its sample, this clone was seen once. This chain uses TRBV30 with TRBJ2-7; 12 bases agree with TRBD2. CDR3 length: 15 residues. The V gene end was trimmed by 2 bases and the J gene end by 4 bases; junction bases not matched to a gene: 6. Germline loops: CDR1 GTSNPN, CDR2 SVGIG (reference sequence). CDR3 coding DNA: TGTGCCTGGAGTCGATGGACTAGCGGGAAGTACGAGCAGTACTTC. Its protein product is CAWSRWTSGKYEQYF.

V and J are TRBV6-6 and TRBJ2-1; D unclear. The CDR3 consists of 14 residues. Germline V gene sequence: CDR1 MNHNY, CDR2 SVGAGI (reference sequence). Trimming pared 0 bases from V and 7 bases from J, leaving 10 bases between. CDR3 sequence reads: CASSYSRLRNEQFF. For the CDR3, the DNA is TGTGCCAGCAGTTACTCTAGGCTTCGGAATGAGCAGTTCTTC.

This rearrangement joins TRBV30 to TRBJ2-3, with 10 bases lining up with TRBD1. This CDR3 has 17 amino acids. Germline V lookup: CDR1 GTSNPN, CDR2 SVGIG (reference sequence). Trimming cost V 2 bases and J 2 bases; bases outside gene matches: 10. For the CDR3, the DNA is TGTGCCTGGAGTCTTAAACCGGGACAGGGGAACACAGATACGCAGTATTTT. It encodes CAWSLKPGQGNTDTQYF.

V is TRBV6-1 and J is TRBJ1-2; TRBD1 aligns across 7 bases. CDR1 is MNHNS, CDR2 SASEGT, per germline. This CDR3 spans 13 amino acids. J gave up 5 bases and V 5 bases, and 5 bases lay outside the gene matches. CDR3 amino acids: CASSKGTAYGYTF. The CDR3 DNA sequence: TGTGCCAGCAGTAAGGGGACAGCTTATGGCTACACCTTC.

This chain links TRBV9 with TRBJ2-3; 14 nucleotides agree with TRBD2. The V gene end was trimmed by 2 bases and the J gene end by 4 bases; junction bases not matched to a gene: 6. The CDR3 totals 17 residues. The V gene's germline CDR1 is SGDLS and CDR2 YYNGEE. The CDR3 DNA is TGTGCCAGCAGCGTTACCGGGACTAGCGGGAGATCAGATACGCAGTATTTT. Amino acids: CASSVTGTSGRSDTQYF.

Remarks on this clone: Other DNA sequences in the sample encode the same CDR3. V usage is TRBV7-2 and J usage is TRBJ2-3, with 8 bases that match TRBD2. Germline V gives CDR1 SGHTA, CDR2 FQGNSA. The length of the CDR3 is 16 residues. V lost 1 base to trimming and J lost 3 bases; unmatched junction nucleotides: 6. The CDR3, as DNA: TGTGCCAGCAGCTTAGATCCAGCGGGAGTGACAGATACGCAGTATTTT. Its translation: CASSLDPAGVTDTQYF.

The genes are TRBV6-5 and TRBJ2-3; 12 bases match TRBD2. Germline CDR1 is MNHEY and CDR2 is SVGAGI. The J segment lost 7 bases and the V segment lost 6 bases, leaving 8 bases of the junction unmatched. The CDR3 sequence is 15 residues long. CDR3: CASSGSGTSGYTQYF. The CDR3 bases are TGTGCCAGCAGCGGATCCGGGACTAGCGGGTATACGCAGTATTTT.

The genes are TRBV2 and TRBJ2-5; 7 nucleotides align to TRBD2. Germline V gene sequence: CDR1 SNHLY, CDR2 FYNNEI. V dropped 5 bases and J dropped 1; count of bases not matched to a gene: 1. The CDR3 covers 13 residues. The CDR3 spells CASSRLAQETQYF. The CDR3 bases are TGTGCCAGCAGTCGACTAGCCCAAGAGACCCAGTACTTC.

In this sample, this clone turned up a few times. The chain joins TRBV10-1 to TRBJ2-1; TRBD2 is a possible D gene (6 bases). Germline V gene sequence: CDR1 WNHNN, CDR2 SYGVQD (reference sequence). This CDR3 contains 12 residues. V shed 2 bases and J shed 8 bases, with 7 bases lying between them. CDR3 in DNA: TGCGCCAGCAGTGAGACTAGCTATGAGCAGTTCTTC. The encoded protein is CASSETSYEQFF.

The gene calls are TRBV5-1 and TRBJ2-7; 8 bases match TRBD2. The CDR3 totals 15 residues. Germline CDR1 SGHRS, CDR2 YFSETQ. V lost 1 base and J lost 5; bases outside the gene matches: 8. This CDR3 reads CASSLWVGSGNEQYF. The CDR3 nucleotides are TGCGCCAGCAGCTTGTGGGTGGGTAGCGGGAACGAGCAGTACTTC.

This clone ranks as medium-sized. This sample also contains other DNA sequences that code for the same CDR3. The chain employs TRBV29-1 and TRBJ1-1; D might be TRBD1 (5 bases). The germline CDR1 and CDR2 sequences are SQVTM and ANQGSEA. CDR3 length: 14 amino acids. V dropped 4 bases and J dropped 1 base, with 13 bases sitting between them. The CDR3 protein is CSVASGASNTEAFF. The CDR3 DNA is TGCAGCGTTGCCTCCGGGGCGTCGAACACTGAAGCTTTCTTT.

This chain uses TRBV7-2 with TRBJ2-7, with D possibly being TRBD2 (6 bases). CDR3 length: 13 residues. V lost 3 bases and J lost 7, with 13 bases in between. CDR1 is SGHTA and CDR2 is FQGNSA in the germline V gene. The CDR3 spells CASSLEGTREQYF. CDR3 DNA: TGTGCCAGCAGCTTGGAGGGTACGCGGGAGCAGTACTTC.

The rearrangement links TRBV15 to TRBJ2-7; 7 bases map to TRBD1. The germline V gene encodes CDR1 LNHNV and CDR2 YYDKDF (reference sequence). The CDR3 runs 14 residues. V was clipped by 3 bases and J by 6 bases; unmatched bases: 8. DNA of the CDR3: TGTGCCACCAGCAGTCCGACAGGGCCCAGCGAGCAGTACTTC. Protein sequence: CATSSPTGPSEQYF.

V and J are TRBV11-2 and TRBJ2-1; a weak D match, TRBD2 (6 bases). Germline V gene sequence: CDR1 SGHAT, CDR2 FQNNGV. The V end was cut by 3 bases, the J end by 6 bases, with 9 bases between. The CDR3 runs to 13 residues. CDR3 in amino acids: CASSLAGSNEQFF. The CDR3 DNA is TGTGCCAGCAGCTTGGCGGGGAGCAATGAGCAGTTCTTC.

The rearrangement joins TRBV2 to TRBJ1-2; D is uncertain. Trimming cost V 2 bases and J 2 bases, with 9 bases left between them. Germline-derived CDR1 and CDR2 are SNHLY and FYNNEI. The CDR3 loop spans 14 amino acids. In DNA, the CDR3 is TGTGCCAGCAGTGAAAGGGCAAGCAACTATGGCTACACCTTC. This gives the protein CASSERASNYGYTF.

The rearrangement joins TRBV27 to TRBJ2-3; 7 nucleotides line up with TRBD2. The CDR3 is made up of 14 amino acids. CDR1 is MNHEY, CDR2 SMNVEV, per germline (reference sequence). Unmatched junction bases numbered 4, after V lost 7 bases and J lost 0 bases. The CDR3 nucleotides are TGTGCCAGCAAAGAGGGAGGGAGCACAGATACGCAGTATTTT. Translated: CASKEGGSTDTQYF.